A single T cell receptor beta chain is shown here with its context. Its antigen is undetermined. Each CDR3 protein is one row after TCRdb ran MiXCR on the RT-PCR reads. The sample yields roughly 650,000 distinct CDR3 sequences, 14% seen once. Per the germline V gene, CDR1 is ENHRY and CDR2 is SYGVKD. The CDR3 length is 12 residues. Trimming left V 5 bases short and J 0 bases short, with 3 bases between. The source of the sample is a study of response to subunit inactivated influenza vaccine. Study-level findings and limits: Authors proposed each seasonal influenza vaccination draws in few new T cells.

The chain is built from TRBV10-3 and TRBJ2-3; D is unclear. The sample was PBMCs from blood, taken about 14 days before vaccination. This TCR was recovered from a man aged 45 to 65 who received an inactivated influenza vaccine. The CDR3 nucleotides read TGTGCCATCAGTAGCAGCACAGATACGCAGTATTTT. Protein sequence: CAISSSTDTQYF.